This T cell receptor (beta chain) was obtained from a study of shared clonotypes between healthy human individuals. Authors' methods: Sequence data from immunoSEQ were junction-only and lacked quality scores; consequently, filtering differed. Sequencing was performed with immunoSEQ multiplex PCR; in TCRdb, only in-frame clones are kept and a portion is missing. The V and J calls and clone size were taken over from that table, and D and trimming were inferred from the DNA. In the table there are about 2.1 million clones, 85% to 95% of which are singletons. On this clone: As yet, its antigen is unknown.

It was CD45RO-negative cells, positively selected for CCR7, that made up naive CD8 cells, with terminally differentiated effector memory CD45RA+ cells excluded. Study outcomes and limitations: Apart from blood, nothing was sampled; tissue repertoires likely differ.

This clonotype was obtained from a man aged 18-30 years in good health. Some clones in this sample may be carry-over from other donors' samples. Material for sequencing was naive CD8+ T cells from PBMCs.

In nucleotides, the CDR3 is TGCGCCAGCAGCCTGACTAGCGGGAGGGCCCTCGGGACCCAGTACTTC. It yields the protein CASSLTSGRALGTQYF. The J gene is TRBJ2-5, the V gene TRBV4-3; 14 bases agree with TRBD2. Germline V gene lookup returns CDR1 LGHNA and CDR2 YSLEER. After removal of 4 bases from V and 7 bases from J, the junction contained 8 bases not matched to a gene. The CDR3 has 16 residues.